This T cell receptor beta chain was identified during a study of regulatory T cells in long-lasting Graves disease. General observations from the study: Those with persistent Graves' had less TCR diversity than newly diagnosed patients. A greater number of public clonotypes (roughly 2,700) was shared by persistent patients than by new patients (just over 950).

Time point described: persistent/refractory GD, antithyroid drugs over 5 years with positive TRAb. The TCR library was made from RNA that had been extracted from PBMCs in TRIzol. Blood from the periphery, approximately 8.6 milliliters in all, was drawn into EDTA tubes. CDR3-region Arm-PCR and iRepertoire HTBI primers produced the TCR beta libraries. From the multiplex PCR reads, TCRdb called clonotypes with MiXCR, one entry per CDR3 protein. This sample has around 430,000 distinct CDR3 sequences, with under 25% found just once. The table lists this clonotype with many counts. The target antigen is unknown. This CDR3 spans 14 amino acids. V was pared by 6 bases and J by 3 bases, with 7 bases of the junction left unmatched.

This sequence joins TRBV12-3 or TRBV12-4 and TRBJ2-7, with TRBD1 matching over 8 bases. The sequenced sample was peripheral blood mononuclear cells (PBMCs), obtained when the disease was refractory, from a patient treated with antithyroid drugs. The receptor's source is a female donor with Graves disease. CDR3 sequence: CASSLGTGRYEQYF. The CDR3 coding sequence is TGTGCCAGCAGCCTAGGGACAGGACGCTACGAGCAGTACTTC.